This TCR beta chain stems from a study of blood T cell repertoires in COVID-19. Background on the study: Sites across the United States, Italy and Spain contributed samples from acute and convalescent COVID-19. Nucleic acid was either cDNA or gDNA, and it came from T cells, B-cell-depleted T cells, or PBMCs.

How the authors handled the data: Estimation of nucleated cell counts was performed using reference gene primer amplification. Profiling relied on immunoSEQ multiplex PCR, and the TCRdb table lists in-frame clones only, not all of them. V and J calls plus clone size are reproduced from that table; the DNA served to infer D and trimming. The table has about 120,000 clones, around 77% seen once; the top ten hold roughly 17%. The V gene's germline CDR1 is SGHNT and CDR2 YENEEA. The length of the CDR3 is 16 residues. With V trimmed by 5 bases and J by 5 bases, 9 bases remained unmatched. Sequenced material: peripheral blood. The V gene is TRBV11-3, the J gene TRBJ2-2; 9 nucleotides align to TRBD2. The clonotype comes from a man in his 60s with active or convalescent COVID-19. CDR3 in amino acids: CASSRSGRGGTGELFF. The CDR3 DNA sequence: TGTGCCAGCAGCCGTAGCGGGAGAGGGGGGACCGGGGAGCTGTTTTTT.